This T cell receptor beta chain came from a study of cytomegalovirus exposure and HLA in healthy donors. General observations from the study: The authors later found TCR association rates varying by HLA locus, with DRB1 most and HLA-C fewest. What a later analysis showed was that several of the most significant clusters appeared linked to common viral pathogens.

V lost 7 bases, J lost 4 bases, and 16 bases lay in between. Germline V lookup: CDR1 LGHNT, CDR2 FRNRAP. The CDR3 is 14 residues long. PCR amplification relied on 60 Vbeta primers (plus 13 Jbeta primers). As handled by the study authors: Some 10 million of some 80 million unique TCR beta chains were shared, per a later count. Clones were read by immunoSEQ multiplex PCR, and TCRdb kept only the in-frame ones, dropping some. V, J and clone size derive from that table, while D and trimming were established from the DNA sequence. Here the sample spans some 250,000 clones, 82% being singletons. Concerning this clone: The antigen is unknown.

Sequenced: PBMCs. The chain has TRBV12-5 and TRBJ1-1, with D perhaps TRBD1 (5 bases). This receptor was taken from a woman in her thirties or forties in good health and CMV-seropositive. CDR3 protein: CASATFGGGTEAFF. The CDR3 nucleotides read TGTGCTAGTGCCACCTTTGGGGGGGGCACTGAAGCTTTCTTT. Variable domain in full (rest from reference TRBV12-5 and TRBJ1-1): DARVTQTPRHKVTEMGQEVTMRCQPILGHNTVFWYRQTMMQGLELLAYFRNRAPLDDSGMPKDRFSAEMPDATLATLKIQPSEPRDSAVYFCASATFGGGTEAFFGQGTRLTVV.